Described below is a single T cell receptor (beta chain) sequence and its context. Its target is not known. Sequenced by immunoSEQ multiplex PCR; TCRdb stores in-frame clones only, minus some. Seen here are about 14,000 clones, 87% observed once, and the top ten hold 67%. Germline V gene data show CDR1 as SGHDN and CDR2 as FVKESK. The CDR3 spans 15 residues. V gave up 4 bases and J gave up 8 bases; unmatched junction bases: 8. The sample is drawn from a study of OX40 agonist ivuxolimab in advanced cancers. Overall study results and limits: The expanded peripheral T cells' antigen specificity was not determined. Dosing at 0.1 to 3.0 mg/kg was accompanied by clonal expansion of CD4+ and CD8+ blood T cells by week 6.

V is TRBV14 and J is TRBJ2-4; 10 nucleotides line up with TRBD2. The TCR was taken from an adult with an advanced solid tumor such as melanoma, head and neck, liver or kidney cancer. This specimen consisted of CD4+ or CD8+ T cells sorted from blood, obtained in a trial of the OX40 agonist ivuxolimab. CDR3 DNA sequence: TGTGCCAGCAGCCTTGAGCGGGAGGGCCGAGACATTCAGTACTTC. Its protein is CASSLEREGRDIQYF.